The 12 T cell receptor beta chains below were found in one sample sequenced in a study of blood T cell repertoires in COVID-19 (dated by TCRdb to the early 2020s). The library was made by the immunoSEQ multiplex PCR assay. TCRdb limited this immuneACCESS table to in-frame rearrangements with V and J called. A share of clones is missing; checked studies link under half to unresolved V genes, and the rest is unexplained. In all, the sample holds 250,000 to 350,000 clones, and around 85% of those were seen once. Of the sample, almost 1.5% is held by the ten largest clones. The sample taken for sequencing was peripheral blood. Receptors originate from a human donor with COVID-19, enrolled during active disease. The donor label of this sample is uncertain.

This clone has more than one count but fewer than ten. The rearrangement joins TRBV28 to TRBJ1-2, with D tentatively TRBD1 (5 bases). The CDR3 is made up of 14 amino acids. In germline, CDR1 is MDHEN, CDR2 SYDVKM. Trimming stripped 6 bases from V and 2 bases from J, with 13 bases between. CDR3 nucleotides: TGTGCCAGCAGGCCCCGGGACTGGAACTATGGCTACACCTTC. This translates into CASRPRDWNYGYTF.

V usage is TRBV7-2 and J usage is TRBJ1-2; 9 positions agree with TRBD1. The CDR3 has 13 residues. Per germline, CDR1 SGHTA and CDR2 FQGNSA. The junction had 6 bases not matched to a gene; V was cut back by 6 bases and J by 7 bases. CDR3 region: CASRGQGQSGYTF. The CDR3 DNA sequence: TGTGCCAGCAGGGGACAGGGACAGAGTGGCTACACCTTC.

V is TRBV15 and J is TRBJ1-2, with a tentative D call TRBD1 (6 bases). V lost 7 bases to trimming and J lost 4 bases, with 16 bases between them. The germline gives CDR1 LNHNV, CDR2 YYDKDF (reference sequence). This CDR3 comprises 14 residues. The CDR3 spells CATTPTGNIYGYTF. For the CDR3, the DNA is TGTGCCACCACTCCGACAGGAAACATCTATGGCTACACCTTC.

The genes are TRBV30 and TRBJ2-7; possibly TRBD1 for D (6 bases). Germline CDR1 reads GTSNPN; CDR2 reads SVGIG (reference sequence). V was pared by 1 base and J by 1 base, with 14 bases between. The CDR3 spans 15 residues. CDR3 nucleotides: TGTGCCTGGAGTGCCAAGGGGGAGAGGTCCTACGAGCAGTACTTC. Amino acid sequence: CAWSAKGERSYEQYF.

This chain connects TRBV30 to TRBJ1-6; 10 bases align to TRBD1. The germline V gene has CDR1 GTSNPN and CDR2 SVGIG (reference sequence). Trimming at V came to 0 bases and at J to 10 bases, leaving 9 bases not matched to a gene. This CDR3 has 16 amino acids. The CDR3, as DNA: TGTGCCTGGAGTGTACATTCCGGGACAGGGGACTCACCCCTCCACTTT. Protein sequence: CAWSVHSGTGDSPLHF.

The chain has TRBV19 and TRBJ1-2; TRBD1 agrees at 9 bases. CDR3 length equals 15 residues. With V trimmed by 5 bases and J by 3 bases, 7 bases remained unmatched. Germline loops: CDR1 LNHDA, CDR2 SQIVND (reference sequence). CDR3 region: CASSLTRTGDYGYTF. The CDR3 bases are TGTGCCAGTAGTCTCACCCGGACAGGGGACTATGGCTACACCTTC.

This rearrangement joins TRBV7-6 to TRBJ2-1, with 9 bases lining up with TRBD1. V trimming: 4 bases; J trimming: 7 bases; junction bases outside the gene matches: 8. The CDR3 sequence is 15 residues long. From germline, CDR1 is SGHVS and CDR2 FNYEAQ. Written as DNA, the CDR3 is TGTGCCAGCAGCTCGAGGACAGGGGACGGAAATGAGCAGTTCTTC. It is translated as CASSSRTGDGNEQFF.

This clone came up a few times. DNA for the CDR3: TGTGCCAGCAGCCCCAGAGGACAGGCGCAGTTCTTC. It yields the protein CASSPRGQAQFF. The genes are TRBV9 and TRBJ2-1; 7 bases are a match to TRBD1. V trimming: 4 bases; J trimming: 12 bases; junction bases outside the gene matches: 7. The CDR3 length is 12 residues. Looked up from germline, CDR1 is SGDLS and CDR2 is YYNGEE. The full variable domain, rest sourced from reference TRBV9 and TRBJ2-1, is DSGVTQTPKHLITATGQRVTLRCSPRSGDLSVYWYQQSLDQGLQFLIQYYNGEERAKGNILERFSAQQFPDLHSELNLSSLELGDSALYFCASSPRGQAQFFGPGTRLTVL.

This chain connects TRBV6-5 to TRBJ1-1, with D possibly matching TRBD1 (5 bases). Germline V lookup: CDR1 MNHEY, CDR2 SVGAGI. The CDR3 has 12 amino acids. Trimming took off 5 bases at V and 7 bases at J, with 11 bases between the two ends. CDR3 in amino acids: CASSRQQLEAFF. CDR3 in DNA: TGTGCCAGCAGTCGACAGCAGCTTGAAGCTTTCTTT.

The chain employs TRBV30 and TRBJ1-5, with D unresolved. From germline, CDR1 is GTSNPN and CDR2 SVGIG (reference sequence). The CDR3 contains 13 residues. V lost 0 bases and J 3 bases, leaving 6 bases between the germline ends. In DNA, the CDR3 is TGTGCCTGGAGTGTGGGCCTCAATCAGCCCCAGCATTTT. As protein: CAWSVGLNQPQHF. Full variable domain (remainder filled in from reference TRBV30 and TRBJ1-5): SQTIHQWPATLVQPVGSPLSLECTVEGTSNPNLYWYRQAAGRGLQLLFYSVGIGQISSEVPQNLSASRPQDRQFILSSKKLLLSDSGFYLCAWSVGLNQPQHFGDGTRLSIL.

V and J are TRBV5-6 and TRBJ2-2; the match to TRBD1 covers 9 bases. CDR1 and CDR2 (germline): SGHDT, YYEEEE. The CDR3 spans 15 residues. V dropped 4 bases and J dropped 7; count of bases not matched to a gene: 8. CDR3 loop: CASSVNRGRGGELFF. DNA of the CDR3: TGTGCCAGCAGCGTTAACAGGGGGCGCGGCGGGGAGCTGTTTTTT.

The chain employs TRBV30 and TRBJ1-2; D uncertain. The CDR3 is made up of 14 amino acids. V gave up 4 bases and J gave up 1 base, with 13 bases separating them. Germline assignment: CDR1 GTSNPN and CDR2 SVGIG (reference sequence). CDR3 DNA: TGTGCCTGGACCCCCCCCTACAGTAACTATGGCTACACCTTC. This gives the protein CAWTPPYSNYGYTF.